Listed below are T cell receptor beta chains from one sample, sequenced in a study of technical replicates of blood from a handful of donors. Sequenced by immunoSEQ multiplex PCR; TCRdb stores in-frame clones only, minus some. The sample carries over 85,000 clones, about 93% recorded once. The sample comprised T cells isolated from PBMCs. The receptors shown here come from a human donor in good health. The CDR3 runs from the conserved cysteine through the conserved F or W. A D gene is named only where the DNA matches it firmly. Clone sizes are given selectively: once, few, many, or a class where the clone is expanded.

d_call: TRBD1; cdr3_length: 15; v_call: TRBV5-8; clone_size: -; j_call: TRBJ2-5; cdr3_aa: CASSFLGGASETQYF; cdr3_nt: TGTGCCAGCAGCTTTCTAGGGGGCGCCTCGGAGACCCAGTACTTC
d_call: -; cdr3_length: 16; v_call: TRBV5-1; clone_size: -; j_call: TRBJ1-4; cdr3_aa: CASSRRGTVANEKLFF; cdr3_nt: TGCGCCAGCAGCCGAAGGGGGACGGTAGCTAATGAAAAACTGTTTTTT
d_call: TRBD2; cdr3_length: 14; v_call: TRBV6-1; clone_size: -; j_call: TRBJ2-1; cdr3_aa: CASSEREADNEQFF; cdr3_nt: TGTGCCAGCAGTGAGCGGGAGGCCGACAATGAGCAGTTCTTC
d_call: -; cdr3_length: 13; v_call: TRBV10-3; clone_size: -; j_call: TRBJ1-1; cdr3_aa: CASQSFMNTEAFF; cdr3_nt: TGTGCCTCACAGAGTTTCATGAACACTGAAGCTTTCTTT
d_call: -; cdr3_length: 13; v_call: TRBV5-1; clone_size: -; j_call: TRBJ1-2; cdr3_aa: CASSTGQFYGYTF; cdr3_nt: TGCGCCAGCAGCACGGGACAATTCTATGGCTACACCTTC
d_call: -; cdr3_length: 14; v_call: TRBV28; clone_size: -; j_call: TRBJ2-7; cdr3_aa: CASNPSGTSYEQYF; cdr3_nt: TGTGCCAGCAACCCCTCCGGGACATCCTACGAGCAGTACTTC
d_call: TRBD1; cdr3_length: 14; v_call: TRBV2; clone_size: once; j_call: TRBJ2-7; cdr3_aa: CAIYRDRAGYEQYF; cdr3_nt: TGTGCCATATACCGGGACAGGGCAGGATACGAGCAGTACTTC
d_call: -; cdr3_length: 13; v_call: TRBV2; clone_size: -; j_call: TRBJ1-1; cdr3_aa: CASRRAGNTEAFF; cdr3_nt: TGTGCCAGCAGGAGGGCGGGAAACACTGAAGCTTTCTTT
d_call: -; cdr3_length: 15; v_call: TRBV11-2; clone_size: -; j_call: TRBJ2-7; cdr3_aa: CASSLSRDSPYEQYF; cdr3_nt: TGTGCCAGCAGCTTAAGTCGGGACTCCCCCTACGAGCAGTACTTC
d_call: -; cdr3_length: 16; v_call: TRBV19; clone_size: -; j_call: TRBJ1-5; cdr3_aa: CASSTHGGAVNQPQHF; cdr3_nt: TGTGCCAGTAGTACCCACGGGGGGGCTGTCAATCAGCCCCAGCATTTT
d_call: TRBD2; cdr3_length: 15; v_call: TRBV6-1; clone_size: -; j_call: TRBJ2-1; cdr3_aa: CASRTRGYFSNEQFF; cdr3_nt: TGTGCCAGCAGGACGCGGGGGTATTTTAGTAATGAGCAGTTCTTC